Presented here are 26 T cell receptor beta chains from one specimen sequenced in a study of long-term antiretroviral therapy in people with HIV. A v3.0 immunoSEQ assay was performed at survey level. Generated by immunoSEQ multiplex PCR, the TCRdb table keeps only in-frame clones and is missing some. The repertoire has under 45,000 clones, roughly 90% of them found once; the top ten carry about 4%. This material consisted of unsorted PBMCs, taken 1.2 years after starting antiretroviral therapy. The receptors here all came from a woman aged 45-65 years with HIV.

The gene calls are TRBV5-6 and TRBJ1-6; the D gene is possibly TRBD1 (5 bases). V was pared by 3 bases and J by 8 bases, with 15 bases between. This CDR3 region has 15 residues. Germline-derived CDR1 and CDR2 are SGHDT and YYEEEE. The CDR3: CASSSWAGRDSPLHF. In nucleotides, the CDR3 is TGTGCCAGCAGCTCATGGGCAGGGCGGGATTCACCCCTCCACTTT.

This chain uses TRBV5-3 with TRBJ1-1; D ambiguous. Being an ORF, TRBV5-3 has a function that is uncertain. This CDR3 is 15 amino acids long. Trimming took off 3 bases at V and 0 bases at J, with 12 bases between the two ends. The CDR3 region is CARSSPRWVNTEAFF. The CDR3 DNA sequence: TGTGCCAGAAGCTCTCCCCGATGGGTGAACACTGAAGCTTTCTTT.

The chain has TRBV29-1 and TRBJ2-3, with D perhaps matching TRBD1 or TRBD2 (6 bases each). CDR3 size: 13 residues. Germline CDR1 reads SQVTM; CDR2 reads ANQGSEA. Trimming pared 8 bases from V and 2 bases from J, leaving 14 bases between. CDR3 protein: CSLSGGPTDTQYF. The CDR3 DNA reads as TGCAGCCTTTCCGGGGGCCCCACAGATACGCAGTATTTT.

This chain's CDR3 is CASSLAGGQPQHF. The CDR3 region has the DNA TGTGCCAGCAGCTTGGCAGGAGGGCAGCCCCAGCATTTT. The chain couples TRBV7-6 to TRBJ1-5; no clear D gene. Trimming took 3 bases from V and 7 from J, leaving 10 bases between them. Germline V gene lookup returns CDR1 SGHVS and CDR2 FNYEAQ. The CDR3 spans 13 residues.

This chain joins TRBV4-1 and TRBJ2-1, with D uncertain. This CDR3 is 17 amino acids long. The germline V gene encodes CDR1 MGHRA and CDR2 YSYEKL. V lost 4 bases and J lost 6, with 22 bases in between. The CDR3 nucleotides read TGCGCCAGCAGCCTTAAGGTCGAGAATCTTTTTCTCAATGAGCAGTTCTTC. Residues: CASSLKVENLFLNEQFF.

The chain has TRBV11-2 and TRBJ2-7; D is possibly TRBD1 or TRBD2 (5 bases each). Per the germline V gene, CDR1 is SGHAT and CDR2 is FQNNGV. Trimming stripped 1 base from V and 0 bases from J, with 10 bases between. The CDR3 is made up of 15 amino acids. The CDR3 sequence is CASSLGGLLSYEQYF. As DNA, the CDR3 is TGTGCCAGCAGCTTAGGGGGGTTACTCTCCTACGAGCAGTACTTC.

The chain has TRBV6-6 and TRBJ1-2, with D unresolved. Trimming left V 2 bases short and J 2 bases short, with 12 bases between. CDR1 MNHNY and CDR2 SVGAGI come from the germline V gene (reference sequence). There are 15 residues in the CDR3. CDR3 amino acids: CASSYPAGDNYGYTF. CDR3 coding DNA: TGTGCCAGCAGTTACCCTGCTGGAGACAACTATGGCTACACCTTC.

J is TRBJ1-2 and V is TRBV7-6; D gene unclear. The V end lost 1 base, the J end lost 1 base, and 10 bases lay between the germline ends. This CDR3 comprises 15 residues. CDR1 SGHVS and CDR2 FNYEAQ come from the germline V gene. The CDR3 DNA sequence: TGTGCCAGCAGCTTAGGAAGCGGACGTAACTATGGCTACACCTTC. Translating gives CASSLGSGRNYGYTF. Drawing the rest from reference TRBV7-6 and TRBJ1-2, the complete variable domain is GAGVSQSPRYKVTKRGQDVALRCDPISGHVSLYWYRQALGQGPEFLTYFNYEAQQDKSGLPNDRFSAERPEGSISTLTIQRTEQRDSAMYRCASSLGSGRNYGYTFGSGTRLTVV.

The rearrangement joins TRBV9 to TRBJ2-1; 10 positions match TRBD2. The germline V gene has CDR1 SGDLS and CDR2 YYNGEE. The CDR3 length is 18 residues. The ends lost 1 base at V and 1 base at J; junction bases unmatched: 8. CDR3 sequence (DNA): TGTGCCAGCAGCGTACCCGAGCGGGGGGGCAGGTCCTACAATGAGCAGTTCTTC. It yields the protein CASSVPERGGRSYNEQFF. Based on the CDR3 plus reference TRBV9 and TRBJ2-1, the full variable domain is DSGVTQTPKHLITATGQRVTLRCSPRSGDLSVYWYQQSLDQGLQFLIQYYNGEERAKGNILERFSAQQFPDLHSELNLSSLELGDSALYFCASSVPERGGRSYNEQFFGPGTRLTVL.

The V and J genes are TRBV5-1 and TRBJ2-3, with 13 bases matching TRBD2. J was trimmed by 6 bases and V by 4 bases; bases with no gene match: 5. Germline V gene lookup returns CDR1 SGHRS and CDR2 YFSETQ. The CDR3 length is 15 residues. The CDR3 region has the DNA TGCGCCAGCAGCAAACTAGCGGGGGGGATGGATACGCAGTATTTT. Amino acid sequence: CASSKLAGGMDTQYF.

J is TRBJ2-1 and V is TRBV5-1, with TRBD1 identical over 7 bases. The V gene's germline CDR1 is SGHRS and CDR2 YFSETQ. CDR3 length: 15 amino acids. Unmatched junction bases numbered 9, after V lost 0 bases and J lost 9 bases. As DNA, the CDR3 is TGCGCCAGCAGCTTGGTTATTGAGGGGGCGAGTGAGCAGTTCTTC. Translation: CASSLVIEGASEQFF.

The chain links TRBV2 to TRBJ2-4, with TRBD1 matching over 8 bases. J gave up 1 base and V 7 bases, and 0 bases lay outside the gene matches. Looked up from germline, CDR1 is SNHLY and CDR2 is FYNNEI. This CDR3 is 13 amino acids long. The CDR3 sequence is CASNRGAKNIQYF. The CDR3 nucleotides read TGTGCCAGCAACAGGGGGGCCAAAAACATTCAGTACTTC.

The chain couples TRBV7-6 to TRBJ2-5; the D gene is possibly TRBD2 (6 bases). Between the trimmed V and J ends, which lost 1 base and 2 bases, there was a span of 11 bases. The CDR3 consists of 15 residues. In germline, CDR1 is SGHVS, CDR2 FNYEAQ. CDR3 sequence reads: CASSLVGGAQETQYF. In DNA, the CDR3 is TGTGCCAGCAGCTTAGTCGGCGGGGCACAAGAGACCCAGTACTTC.

The gene calls are TRBV2 and TRBJ2-5, with 10 bases matching TRBD2. Germline CDR1 is SNHLY and CDR2 is FYNNEI. Trimming cost V 4 bases and J 6 bases; bases outside gene matches: 5. The length of the CDR3 is 14 residues. The CDR3 DNA sequence: TGTGCCAGCAGTGCAGAGCGGGGGGGCCAGACCCAGTACTTC. Translation: CASSAERGGQTQYF.

With regard to this clone: A read error may account for a junction end that differs from germline. The J gene is TRBJ2-1, the V gene TRBV7-7; possible D gene TRBD2, 5 bases. Germline V gives CDR1 SSHAT, CDR2 FNYEAQ (reference sequence). This CDR3 is built from 15 residues. DNA of the CDR3: TGTGCTAGCAGCCTTTCGGGTAGCGAGGGATCTGAGCAGTTCTTC. This translates into CASSLSGSEGSEQFF.

V and J are TRBV4-2 and TRBJ2-7; perhaps D is TRBD1 or TRBD2 (6 bases each). Germline V CDR1 and CDR2: LGHNA, YNFKEQ. The CDR3 has 16 residues. Trimming left V 2 bases short and J 0 bases short, with 14 bases between. The CDR3 nucleotides are TGTGCCAGCAGCCAATTTCTAGGGGGGAGCTCCTACGAGCAGTACTTC. Translating it yields CASSQFLGGSSYEQYF.

V and J are TRBV21-1 and TRBJ1-2; the D call in the table, TRBD1, was not verified against the DNA. TRBV21-1 is recorded as a pseudogene. The CDR3 runs 21 residues. CDR3 amino acids: CASSKGGTGPGTKGTNYGYTF. The CDR3 nucleotides are TGTGCCAGCAGCAAAGGTGGTACAGGACCCGGGACAAAGGGGACTAACTATGGCTACACCTTC.

This clone was detected only once. The chain uses TRBV9 and TRBJ1-3; 7 bases are shared with TRBD1. Germline V gives CDR1 SGDLS, CDR2 YYNGEE. This CDR3 region has 14 residues. Unmatched junction bases numbered 5, after V lost 4 bases and J lost 4 bases. CDR3 coding DNA: TGTGCCAGCAGCCTCGGGGGACAGGGAAACACCATATATTTT. Its protein product is CASSLGGQGNTIYF. The whole variable domain, remainder taken from reference TRBV9 and TRBJ1-3, is DSGVTQTPKHLITATGQRVTLRCSPRSGDLSVYWYQQSLDQGLQFLIQYYNGEERAKGNILERFSAQQFPDLHSELNLSSLELGDSALYFCASSLGGQGNTIYFGEGSWLTVV.

The chain carries TRBV19 and TRBJ2-3; TRBD1 agrees at 12 bases. J was trimmed by 0 bases and V by 9 bases; bases with no gene match: 10. The CDR3 covers 17 residues. Germline V CDR1 and CDR2: LNHDA, SQIVND (reference sequence). The CDR3 DNA reads TGTGCCAGCCGGGACAGGGGGCACCCTGCGAGCACAGATACGCAGTATTTT. Protein: CASRDRGHPASTDTQYF. The variable domain in full, with the rest retrieved from reference TRBV19 and TRBJ2-3, is DGGITQSPKYLFRKEGQNVTLSCEQNLNHDAMYWYRQDPGQGLRLIYYSQIVNDFQKGDIAEGYSVSREKKESFPLTVTSAQKNPTAFYLCASRDRGHPASTDTQYFGPGTRLTVL.

This chain's CDR3 is CASSLWEQRTEAFF. The CDR3 DNA is TGTGCCAGCAGTTTATGGGAACAGAGAACTGAAGCTTTCTTT. V is TRBV27 and J is TRBJ1-1; D unclear. V dropped 1 base and J dropped 5 bases, with 11 bases sitting between them. The germline gives CDR1 MNHEY, CDR2 SMNVEV (reference sequence). The CDR3 has 14 amino acids.

The V and J genes are TRBV7-2 and TRBJ2-7; 8 bases align to TRBD1. CDR3 length: 16 residues. Germline V lookup: CDR1 SGHTA, CDR2 FQGNSA. J gave up 3 bases and V 3 bases, and 10 bases lay outside the gene matches. CDR3 nucleotides: TGTGCCAGCAGCTTGGGTCGCCCAGGGGGCGGCTACGAGCAGTACTTC. Its protein is CASSLGRPGGGYEQYF.

This chain connects TRBV6-5 to TRBJ1-4; D is undetermined. The V gene lost 4 bases and the J gene lost 8 bases, with 14 bases spanning the gap. CDR3 length: 14 amino acids. The germline gives CDR1 MNHEY, CDR2 SVGAGI. CDR3 residues: CASSSLNTGEKLFF. The CDR3 nucleotides read TGTGCCAGCAGTTCCCTAAACACGGGGGAAAAACTGTTTTTT.

The rearrangement joins TRBV9 to TRBJ2-3; unclear D gene. V lost 4 bases and J 2 bases, leaving 8 bases between the germline ends. The CDR3 is made up of 13 amino acids. CDR1 is SGDLS and CDR2 is YYNGEE in the germline V gene. Here the CDR3 DNA reads TGTGCCAGCAGCATGCATCACACAGATACGCAGTATTTT. Translation: CASSMHHTDTQYF.

V is TRBV5-1 and J is TRBJ2-7; 8 bases line up with TRBD1. Trimming cost V 4 bases and J 2 bases; bases outside gene matches: 8. Germline CDR1 reads SGHRS; CDR2 reads YFSETQ. The length of the CDR3 is 15 residues. CDR3 region: CASSTSGTGAYEQYF. The CDR3, as DNA: TGCGCCAGCAGCACCTCCGGGACAGGTGCCTACGAGCAGTACTTC. Full variable domain (missing parts from reference TRBV5-1 and TRBJ2-7): KAGVTQTPRYLIKTRGQQVTLSCSPISGHRSVSWYQQTPGQGLQFLFEYFSETQRNKGNFPGRFSGRQFSNSRSEMNVSTLELGDSALYLCASSTSGTGAYEQYFGPGTRLTVT.

The chain has TRBV5-1 and TRBJ1-1; weak D call: TRBD1 (5 bases). The CDR3 totals 14 residues. CDR1 SGHRS and CDR2 YFSETQ come from the germline V gene. V lost 5 bases to trimming and J lost 4 bases, with 15 bases between them. The CDR3 here is CASRAPGDGTEAFF. CDR3 DNA: TGCGCCAGCAGGGCTCCGGGGGACGGCACTGAAGCTTTCTTT.

This chain joins TRBV5-1 and TRBJ1-3, with a tentative D call TRBD1 (5 bases). CDR3 size: 15 residues. Looked up from germline, CDR1 is SGHRS and CDR2 is YFSETQ. Trimming took 1 base from V and 3 from J, leaving 11 bases between them. In nucleotides, the CDR3 is TGCGCCAGCAGCTTGCTAGGGGCAAGTGGAAACACCATATATTTT. Amino acids: CASSLLGASGNTIYF.